The clone carrying this T cell receptor (beta chain) was found a few times. Antigen specificity is unknown. These data belong to a study of post-analysis software for immune sequencing data. The CDR3 has 16 amino acids. The ends lost 0 bases at V and 9 bases at J; junction bases unmatched: 6. CDR1 and CDR2 (germline): SGHTA, FQGNSA. Notes on the study in general: Several TRBV segments, TRBV5-6, TRBV5-1 and TRBV20-1 among them, were found more frequent in patients than controls. For normalized Chao1 diversity, multiple sclerosis patients scored significantly lower than controls did.

Unique-molecular-identifier-tagged TCR beta cDNA libraries were used. TCRdb reanalysed the PCR reads using MiXCR and keeps one entry per CDR3 protein. The data show 750,000 to 950,000 distinct CDR3 sequences, with approximately 53% seen just once and over 4% held by the top ten. This clonotype was obtained from a girl aged 10-17 years with multiple sclerosis. Material: blood. This chain uses TRBV7-2 with TRBJ2-1, with TRBD2 matching over 12 bases. CDR3 protein: CASSLAPLAGGVEQFF. CDR3 coding DNA: TGTGCCAGCAGCTTAGCACCCCTAGCGGGAGGGGTTGAGCAGTTCTTC. The variable domain in full, completed from reference TRBV7-2 and TRBJ2-1, reads GAGVSQSPSNKVTEKGKDVELRCDPISGHTALYWYRQSLGQGLEFLIYFQGNSAPDKSGLPSDRFSAERTGGSVSTLTIQRTQQEDSAVYLCASSLAPLAGGVEQFFGPGTRLTVL.